The clone carrying this T cell receptor beta chain came up once. The CDR3 totals 14 residues. Looked up from germline, CDR1 is SGHNT and CDR2 is YYREEE (reference sequence). V dropped 2 bases and J dropped 1; count of bases not matched to a gene: 2. The sample is drawn from a study of cytomegalovirus exposure and HLA in healthy donors. About the study: Researchers previously reported finding 117 million unique TCR beta sequences from around 200 million T cells.

PCR primers comprised 60 Vbeta and 13 Jbeta primers. This table comes from immunoSEQ multiplex PCR, and its TCRdb copy is limited to in-frame clones, with some not included. This sample has 95,000 to 110,000 clones; around 79% occur once, and the top ten carry about 5.3%. The rearrangement joins TRBV5-4 to TRBJ2-5, with 7 bases lining up with TRBD1. What was sequenced was PBMCs. The receptor was derived from a man aged 55 to 70 in good health and CMV-seropositive. In DNA form, the CDR3 reads TGTGCCAGCAGCTTACAGGGGCCCCAAGAGACCCAGTACTTC. This encodes CASSLQGPQETQYF.